These 15 T cell receptor beta chains were sequenced from one sample in a study of identical twins. MiXCR, run by TCRdb on the 5' RACE reads, gives a single entry per CDR3 protein. The sample has some 760,000 distinct CDR3 sequences, roughly 18% seen once; the top ten hold under 15%. The sample also formed part of further work on T cells expressing NK-cell markers.

Material: PBMCs. These receptors were collected from a woman in her late teens or twenties in good health.

V and J are TRBV6-2 or TRBV6-3 and TRBJ1-1; D is perhaps TRBD1 (5 bases). This CDR3 spans 12 amino acids. The germline gives CDR1 MNHEY, CDR2 SVGEGT. The V end was cut by 1 base, the J end by 11 bases, with 11 bases between. This chain's CDR3 is CASSYWEGPAFF. Written as DNA, the CDR3 is TGTGCCAGCAGTTACTGGGAGGGGCCGGCTTTCTTT.

This rearrangement joins TRBV24-1 to TRBJ2-7, with D tentatively TRBD2 (6 bases). V was cut by 9 bases and J by 5 bases, with 19 bases left in between. The CDR3 totals 14 residues. Germline-derived CDR1 and CDR2 are KGHDR and SFDVKD. This CDR3 is CATLRELASHEQYF. CDR3 nucleotides: TGTGCCACCTTAAGGGAGCTAGCGTCCCACGAGCAGTACTTC.

The rearrangement uses TRBV9 and TRBJ2-3; 12 positions agree with TRBD2. The CDR3 totals 15 residues. With V trimmed by 3 bases and J by 11 bases, 10 bases remained unmatched. Per germline, CDR1 SGDLS and CDR2 YYNGEE. The CDR3 protein is CASSGSLLTSGGQYF. Here the CDR3 DNA reads TGTGCCAGCAGCGGAAGCCTTTTGACTAGCGGGGGGCAGTATTTT. The full variable domain, completed using reference TRBV9 and TRBJ2-3, is DSGVTQTPKHLITATGQRVTLRCSPRSGDLSVYWYQQSLDQGLQFLIQYYNGEERAKGNILERFSAQQFPDLHSELNLSSLELGDSALYFCASSGSLLTSGGQYFGPGTRLTVL.

This clonotype appeared a few times. V and J are TRBV20-1 and TRBJ2-5; D perhaps matches TRBD2 (6 bases). CDR1 and CDR2 from the germline V gene are DFQATT and SNEGSKA (reference sequence). Trimming stripped 4 bases from V and 5 bases from J, with 17 bases between. CDR3 length equals 14 residues. This CDR3 is CSAKGDSGRETQYF. The CDR3 bases are TGCAGTGCTAAAGGGGATAGCGGAAGGGAGACCCAGTACTTC.

The gene calls are TRBV20-1 and TRBJ2-1; no clear D. This CDR3 contains 11 residues. Trimming removed 0 bases at V and 7 bases at J, with 4 bases between. The germline gives CDR1 DFQATT, CDR2 SNEGSKA (reference sequence). The CDR3 nucleotides read TGCAGTGCTAGAGACATAAATGAGCAGTTCTTC. As protein: CSARDINEQFF.

This clonotype has a count of ten or more. The chain has TRBV12-3 or TRBV12-4 and TRBJ1-1; D unclear. Trimming pared 6 bases from V and 1 base from J, leaving 9 bases between. This CDR3 has 13 amino acids. The CDR3 is CASSQGPNTEAFF. CDR3 nucleotides: TGTGCCAGCAGCCAAGGACCGAACACTGAAGCTTTCTTT.

V gene TRBV20-1 combines with J gene TRBJ1-1; unclear D gene. V lost 1 base and J lost 7, with 7 bases in between. The CDR3 is 11 amino acids. The germline gives CDR1 DFQATT, CDR2 SNEGSKA (reference sequence). CDR3 in DNA: TGCAGTGCTAGAGTCCGTAGTGAAGCTTTCTTT. It specifies CSARVRSEAFF.

The chain combines TRBV27 with TRBJ2-7; no reliable D call. Trimming stripped 3 bases from V and 2 bases from J, with 8 bases between. Germline CDR1 MNHEY, CDR2 SMNVEV (reference sequence). CDR3 size: 13 residues. In DNA, the CDR3 is TGTGCCAGCAGTTTCCAGGTTGCCTACGAGCAGTACTTC. It is translated as CASSFQVAYEQYF.

This clonotype has just a few counts. V usage is TRBV6-2 or TRBV6-3 and J usage is TRBJ1-1, with D tentatively TRBD1 (6 bases). Trimming stripped 6 bases from V and 8 bases from J, with 22 bases between. Germline V lookup: CDR1 MNHEY, CDR2 SVGEGT. This CDR3 has 15 amino acids. CDR3 nucleotide sequence: TGTGCCAGCAGCCCTAGTCGACAGGCTCCCGTGGAAGCTTTCTTT. Its translation: CASSPSRQAPVEAFF.

This clonotype was seen many times. V usage is TRBV7-7 and J usage is TRBJ2-2; D possibly corresponds to TRBD1 (5 bases). This CDR3 contains 14 residues. The V end lost 5 bases, the J end lost 2 bases, and 9 bases lay between the germline ends. Germline V lookup: CDR1 SSHAT, CDR2 FNYEAQ (reference sequence). CDR3 bases: TGTGCCAGCAGCCAAGACAGAAACACCGGGGAGCTGTTTTTT. This codes for CASSQDRNTGELFF.

The genes are TRBV9 and TRBJ2-3; D possibly matches TRBD1 or TRBD2 (6 bases each). The germline gives CDR1 SGDLS, CDR2 YYNGEE. Trimming took off 0 bases at V and 0 bases at J, with 8 bases between the two ends. The CDR3 totals 15 residues. For the CDR3, the DNA is TGTGCCAGCAGCGTAGACGGGGGCAGCACAGATACGCAGTATTTT. Translating gives CASSVDGGSTDTQYF.

The chain recombines TRBV29-1 with TRBJ1-1; D is perhaps TRBD1 (6 bases). Germline assignment: CDR1 SQVTM and CDR2 ANQGSEA. Deletions cut 6 bases from V and 1 base from J, with 15 bases between. The CDR3 sequence is 14 residues long. CDR3 protein: CSVQSGGGNTEAFF. Here the CDR3 DNA reads TGCAGCGTCCAATCCGGAGGGGGGAACACTGAAGCTTTCTTT.

In regard to this clonotype: Given a much more abundant clone one base away, this may be a read error. The chain employs TRBV5-1 and TRBJ1-1; tentatively, D is TRBD1 (5 bases). Germline V lookup: CDR1 SGHRS, CDR2 YFSETQ. Between the trimmed V and J ends, which lost 5 bases and 4 bases, there was a span of 18 bases. This CDR3 contains 15 residues. The CDR3 DNA reads as TGCGCCAGCAGTCGAGCGACAGATCGCTTCACTGAAGCTTTCTTT. Encoded protein: CASSRATDRFTEAFF.

The chain employs TRBV20-1 and TRBJ2-7; 7 bases match TRBD1. CDR1 is DFQATT, CDR2 SNEGSKA, per germline (reference sequence). The CDR3 length is 13 residues. With 6 bases clipped from V and 5 bases from J, the junction kept 10 bases outside the gene matches. CDR3 nucleotide sequence: TGCAGTGCAAAGGGGGCTTACTGGGACGAGCAGTACTTC. Translation: CSAKGAYWDEQYF.

The chain combines TRBV6-5 with TRBJ2-4, with 9 bases aligning to TRBD2. J lost 6 bases, V lost 6 bases, and 6 bases had no gene match. The CDR3 is 14 residues long. Germline V gene data show CDR1 as MNHEY and CDR2 as SVGAGI. The CDR3 loop reads CASSLTSGSNIQYF. CDR3 nucleotides: TGTGCCAGCAGCTTGACTAGCGGATCAAACATTCAGTACTTC.